The 14 T cell receptor beta chains below all came from one sample that was sequenced in a study of T cell responses to AZD1222 COVID-19 vaccine. Assay: immunoSEQ multiplex PCR; the TCRdb copy retains only in-frame clones and omits some. The sample shows around 80,000 clones, over 75% of them seen only once. Sequencing was performed on peripheral blood, taken 28 days after the second AZD1222 dose. The receptors come from an adult who received the AZD1222 COVID-19 vaccine.

A few counts support this clone. The chain couples TRBV20-1 to TRBJ1-5; 8 bases fit TRBD1. This CDR3 contains 16 residues. V shed 3 bases, J shed 6 bases, and the junction held 13 bases outside the gene matches. The germline V gene has CDR1 DFQATT and CDR2 SNEGSKA (reference sequence). This CDR3 reads CSASKQGAGSVQPQHF. CDR3 in DNA: TGCAGTGCTAGTAAGCAGGGGGCAGGATCGGTTCAGCCCCAGCATTTT.

The chain has TRBV27 and TRBJ1-5; 10 positions match TRBD1. The germline V gene has CDR1 MNHEY and CDR2 SMNVEV (reference sequence). The CDR3 length is 16 residues. V gave up 6 bases and J gave up 4 bases; unmatched junction bases: 9. The CDR3 DNA follows: TGTGCCAGCAGCAGATGGGGACAGGGGCTTAATCAGCCCCAGCATTTT. Its protein product is CASSRWGQGLNQPQHF.

This clone was counted a single time. The chain has TRBV7-9 and TRBJ1-2; 8 bases agree with TRBD1. The CDR3 runs to 15 residues. V lost 5 bases to trimming and J lost 5 bases; unmatched junction nucleotides: 10. CDR1 and CDR2 (germline): SEHNR, FQNEAQ (reference sequence). For the CDR3, the DNA is TGTGCCAGCAGCCCTATAAGCGACAGGGGTTATGGCTACACCTTC. Translation: CASSPISDRGYGYTF.

CDR3 DNA sequence: TGTGCCACTATAAGATCAGCTAGCGGGTCCTCAGATACGCAGTATTTT. Translation: CATIRSASGSSDTQYF. The rearrangement links TRBV10-3 to TRBJ2-3; the match to TRBD2 covers 8 bases. The CDR3 loop spans 16 amino acids. J lost 4 bases, V lost 10 bases, and 16 bases had no gene match. Germline loops: CDR1 ENHRY, CDR2 SYGVKD.

The chain is built from TRBV11-2 and TRBJ1-5; no reliable D call. The V end was cut by 0 bases, the J end by 1 base, with 10 bases between. From germline, CDR1 is SGHAT and CDR2 FQNNGV. CDR3 size: 16 residues. CDR3 sequence (DNA): TGTGCCAGCAGCTTAGATGCACGGTGGAGCAATCAGCCCCAGCATTTT. The encoded protein is CASSLDARWSNQPQHF. Full variable domain (missing parts from reference TRBV11-2 and TRBJ1-5): EAGVAQSPRYKIIEKRQSVAFWCNPISGHATLYWYQQILGQGPKLLIQFQNNGVVDDSQLPKDRFSAERLKGVDSTLKIQPAKLEDSAVYLCASSLDARWSNQPQHFGDGTRLSIL.

This chain joins TRBV28 and TRBJ2-2; weak D call: TRBD1 (6 bases). This CDR3 has 16 amino acids. Germline V gene data show CDR1 as MDHEN and CDR2 as SYDVKM. V dropped 3 bases and J dropped 13 bases, with 24 bases sitting between them. The CDR3 nucleotides read TGTGCCAGCAGTTTCGGGCAGACGGAAGCCCCCAGGGGGCTGTTTTTT. Translated, it gives CASSFGQTEAPRGLFF.

The chain recombines TRBV28 with TRBJ1-2; maybe TRBD1 (6 bases). Trimming removed 0 bases at V and 0 bases at J, with 14 bases between. Germline V gene sequence: CDR1 MDHEN, CDR2 SYDVKM. The CDR3 is 17 residues long. The CDR3 bases are TGTGCCAGCAGTTTATGGGGAGGGGGGCATCCTAACTATGGCTACACCTTC. Translation: CASSLWGGGHPNYGYTF.

This clone has only one observation. The chain uses TRBV5-1 and TRBJ2-4; tentative D call: TRBD2 (5 bases). The V gene lost 4 bases and the J gene lost 0 bases, with 11 bases spanning the gap. The CDR3 has 15 amino acids. Per the germline V gene, CDR1 is SGHRS and CDR2 is YFSETQ. CDR3 sequence: CASSPDWLAKNIQYF. CDR3 nucleotides: TGCGCCAGCAGCCCGGACTGGCTAGCCAAAAACATTCAGTACTTC. The whole variable domain, remainder taken from reference TRBV5-1 and TRBJ2-4, is KAGVTQTPRYLIKTRGQQVTLSCSPISGHRSVSWYQQTPGQGLQFLFEYFSETQRNKGNFPGRFSGRQFSNSRSEMNVSTLELGDSALYLCASSPDWLAKNIQYFGAGTRLSVL.

This chain joins TRBV19 and TRBJ2-2; tentatively, D is TRBD2 (5 bases). This CDR3 has 14 residues. V lost 5 bases and J 2 bases, leaving 9 bases between the germline ends. Germline values: CDR1 LNHDA, CDR2 SQIVND (reference sequence). This chain's CDR3 is CASSARGNTGELFF. The CDR3 DNA reads TGTGCCAGTAGTGCCCGGGGTAACACCGGGGAGCTGTTTTTT.

The V and J genes are TRBV19 and TRBJ1-2, with D unresolved. Trimming took 0 bases from V and 5 from J, leaving 7 bases between them. The CDR3 has 13 residues. CDR1 is LNHDA, CDR2 SQIVND, per germline (reference sequence). The CDR3: CASSIESRYGYTF. The CDR3 nucleotides are TGTGCCAGTAGTATAGAGTCCCGTTATGGCTACACCTTC.

The rearrangement uses TRBV7-9 and TRBJ1-2; D is uncertain. Germline-derived CDR1 and CDR2 are SEHNR and FQNEAQ (reference sequence). The ends were cut back, 1 base at V and 7 bases at J, with 16 bases in the middle. The CDR3 runs to 15 residues. CDR3 amino acids: CASSLDSSAESGYTF. In DNA, the CDR3 is TGTGCCAGCAGCTTAGATTCGTCGGCCGAATCTGGCTACACCTTC.

This clone was seen only a few times. The chain recombines TRBV7-2 with TRBJ1-5, with a possible D match to TRBD1 (5 bases). The V gene's germline CDR1 is SGHTA and CDR2 FQGNSA. Trimming removed 2 bases from V and 4 bases from J, with 9 bases in between. The CDR3 totals 14 residues. The CDR3 here is CASSLLGVNQPQHF. CDR3 bases: TGTGCCAGCAGCTTACTGGGGGTTAATCAGCCCCAGCATTTT.

The sample holds one count of this clone. The genes are TRBV11-2 and TRBJ2-1; 8 nucleotides agree with TRBD2. The CDR3 has 16 amino acids. Trimming removed 4 bases from V and 4 bases from J; junction bases left unmatched: 9. CDR1 is SGHAT and CDR2 is FQNNGV in the germline V gene. The CDR3 reads CASSYIAGIGYNEQFF. CDR3 DNA: TGTGCCAGCAGCTATATAGCGGGGATAGGATACAATGAGCAGTTCTTC.

The chain links TRBV4-1 to TRBJ1-2, with TRBD1 matching 7 bases. The ends lost 0 bases at V and 4 bases at J; junction bases unmatched: 8. Germline loops: CDR1 MGHRA, CDR2 YSYEKL. The CDR3 has 16 residues. The CDR3 is CASSQEGGDSLYGYTF. The CDR3, as DNA: TGCGCCAGCAGCCAAGAAGGGGGCGACAGTCTCTATGGCTACACCTTC.